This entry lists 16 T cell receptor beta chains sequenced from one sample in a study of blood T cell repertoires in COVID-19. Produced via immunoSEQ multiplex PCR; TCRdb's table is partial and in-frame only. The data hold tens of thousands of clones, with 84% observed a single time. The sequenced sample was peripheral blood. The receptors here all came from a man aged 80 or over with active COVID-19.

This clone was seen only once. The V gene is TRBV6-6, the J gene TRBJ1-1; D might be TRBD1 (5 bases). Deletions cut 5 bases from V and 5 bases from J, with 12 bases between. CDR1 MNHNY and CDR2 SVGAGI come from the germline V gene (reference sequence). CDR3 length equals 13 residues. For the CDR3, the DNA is TGTGCCAGCAGTCCCCGACAGAATACTGAAGCTTTCTTT. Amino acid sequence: CASSPRQNTEAFF.

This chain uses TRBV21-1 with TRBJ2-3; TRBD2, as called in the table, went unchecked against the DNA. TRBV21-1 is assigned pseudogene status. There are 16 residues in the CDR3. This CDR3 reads CAYSGGSVTSTDTQYF. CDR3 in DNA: TGTGCCTATAGCGGGGGGTCCGTCACTAGCACAGATACGCAGTATTTT.

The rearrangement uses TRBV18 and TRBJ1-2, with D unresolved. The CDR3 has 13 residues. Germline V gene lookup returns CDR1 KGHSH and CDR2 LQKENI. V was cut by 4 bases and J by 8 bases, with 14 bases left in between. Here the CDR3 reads CASSLDLTQGYTF. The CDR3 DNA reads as TGTGCCAGCTCACTTGACTTGACTCAGGGCTACACCTTC.

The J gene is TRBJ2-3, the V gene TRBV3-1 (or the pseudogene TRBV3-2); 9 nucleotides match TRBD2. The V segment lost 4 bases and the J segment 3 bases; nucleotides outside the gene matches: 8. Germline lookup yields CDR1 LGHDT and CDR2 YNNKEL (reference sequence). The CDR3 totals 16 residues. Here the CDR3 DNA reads TGTGCCAGCAGCCCAGTACCGGGACTAGCAACAGATACGCAGTATTTT. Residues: CASSPVPGLATDTQYF.

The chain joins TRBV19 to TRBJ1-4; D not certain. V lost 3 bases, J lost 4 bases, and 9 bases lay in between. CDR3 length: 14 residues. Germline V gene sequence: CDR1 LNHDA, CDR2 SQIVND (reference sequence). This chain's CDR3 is CASSIQQLNEKLFF. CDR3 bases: TGTGCCAGTAGTATTCAACAGCTTAATGAAAAACTGTTTTTT. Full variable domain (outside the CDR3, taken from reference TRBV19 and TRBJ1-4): DGGITQSPKYLFRKEGQNVTLSCEQNLNHDAMYWYRQDPGQGLRLIYYSQIVNDFQKGDIAEGYSVSREKKESFPLTVTSAQKNPTAFYLCASSIQQLNEKLFFGSGTQLSVL.

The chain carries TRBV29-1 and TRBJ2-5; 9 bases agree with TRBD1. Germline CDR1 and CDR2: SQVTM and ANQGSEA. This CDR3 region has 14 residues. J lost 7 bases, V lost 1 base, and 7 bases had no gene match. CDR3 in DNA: TGCAGCGTTGAAGTATTACAGGGGGCGTGGACCCAGTACTTC. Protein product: CSVEVLQGAWTQYF.

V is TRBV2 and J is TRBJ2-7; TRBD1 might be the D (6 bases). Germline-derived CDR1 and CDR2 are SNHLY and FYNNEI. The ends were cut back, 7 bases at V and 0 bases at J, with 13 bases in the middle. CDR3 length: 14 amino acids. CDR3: CASTGTPSSYEQYF. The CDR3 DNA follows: TGTGCCAGCACCGGGACACCAAGCTCCTACGAGCAGTACTTC.

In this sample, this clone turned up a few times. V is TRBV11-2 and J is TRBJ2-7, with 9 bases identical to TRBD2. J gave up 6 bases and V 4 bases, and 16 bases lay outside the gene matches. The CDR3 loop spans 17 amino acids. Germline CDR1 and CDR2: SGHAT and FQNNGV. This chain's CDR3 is CASSSRFAGGLLFEQYF. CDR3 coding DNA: TGTGCCAGCAGCTCCCGCTTTGCGGGGGGGTTGTTGTTCGAGCAGTACTTC.

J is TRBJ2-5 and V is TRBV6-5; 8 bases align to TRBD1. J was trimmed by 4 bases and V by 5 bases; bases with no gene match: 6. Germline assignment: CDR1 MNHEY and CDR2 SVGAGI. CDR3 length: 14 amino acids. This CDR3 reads CASSKRTGTETQYF. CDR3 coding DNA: TGTGCCAGCAGTAAAAGGACAGGGACAGAGACCCAGTACTTC.

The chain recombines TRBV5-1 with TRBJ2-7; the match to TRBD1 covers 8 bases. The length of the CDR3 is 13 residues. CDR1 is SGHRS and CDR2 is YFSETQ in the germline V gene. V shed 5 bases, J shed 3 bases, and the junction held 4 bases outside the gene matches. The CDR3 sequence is CASRTGGGYEQYF. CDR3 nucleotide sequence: TGCGCCAGCAGAACAGGGGGAGGCTACGAGCAGTACTTC. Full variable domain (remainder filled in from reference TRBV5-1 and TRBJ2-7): KAGVTQTPRYLIKTRGQQVTLSCSPISGHRSVSWYQQTPGQGLQFLFEYFSETQRNKGNFPGRFSGRQFSNSRSEMNVSTLELGDSALYLCASRTGGGYEQYFGPGTRLTVT.

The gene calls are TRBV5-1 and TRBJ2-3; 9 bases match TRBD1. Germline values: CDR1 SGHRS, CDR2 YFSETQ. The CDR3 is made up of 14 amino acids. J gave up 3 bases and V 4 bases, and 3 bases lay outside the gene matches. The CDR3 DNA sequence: TGCGCCAGCAGCGGGGACAGGGCTACAGATACGCAGTATTTT. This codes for CASSGDRATDTQYF.

Written as DNA, the CDR3 is TGTGCCAGCAGCCGGGACAGCAACACTGAAGCTTTCTTT. The encoded protein is CASSRDSNTEAFF. The chain carries TRBV7-9 and TRBJ1-1; 7 nucleotides agree with TRBD1. The V and J ends lost 5 bases and 2 bases, in that order; junction bases with no gene match: 2. The CDR3 has 13 amino acids. Looked up from germline, CDR1 is SEHNR and CDR2 is FQNEAQ (reference sequence). The entire variable domain, with the rest obtained from reference TRBV7-9 and TRBJ1-1, is as follows: DTGVSQNPRHKITKRGQNVTFRCDPISEHNRLYWYRQTLGQGPEFLTYFQNEAQLEKSRLLSDRFSAERPKGSFSTLEIQRTEQGDSAMYLCASSRDSNTEAFFGQGTRLTVV.

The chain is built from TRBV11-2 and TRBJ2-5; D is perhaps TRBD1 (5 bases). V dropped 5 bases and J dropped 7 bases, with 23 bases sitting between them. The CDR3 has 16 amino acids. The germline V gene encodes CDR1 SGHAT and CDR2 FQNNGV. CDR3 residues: CASSTGQGGPTGTQYF. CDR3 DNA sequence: TGTGCCAGCAGCACCGGCCAGGGCGGACCTACCGGGACCCAGTACTTC.

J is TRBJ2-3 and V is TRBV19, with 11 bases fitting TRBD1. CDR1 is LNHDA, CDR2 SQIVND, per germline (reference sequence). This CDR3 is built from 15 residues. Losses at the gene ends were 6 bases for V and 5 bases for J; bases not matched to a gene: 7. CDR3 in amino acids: CASRDGTGGVDTQYF. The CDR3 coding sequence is TGTGCCAGTAGGGACGGGACAGGGGGTGTAGATACGCAGTATTTT.

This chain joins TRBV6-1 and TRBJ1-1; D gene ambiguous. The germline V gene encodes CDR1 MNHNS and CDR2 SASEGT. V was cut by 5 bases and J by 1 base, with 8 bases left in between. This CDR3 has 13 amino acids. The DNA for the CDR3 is TGTGCCAGCAGTCTTCCGGGGAACACTGAAGCTTTCTTT. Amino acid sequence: CASSLPGNTEAFF.

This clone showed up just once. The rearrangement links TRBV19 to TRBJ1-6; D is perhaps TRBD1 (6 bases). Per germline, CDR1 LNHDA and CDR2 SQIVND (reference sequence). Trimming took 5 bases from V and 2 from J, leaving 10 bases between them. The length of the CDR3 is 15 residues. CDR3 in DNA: TGTGCCAGTAGTGAAACAGGGACCTATAATTCACCCCTCCACTTT. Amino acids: CASSETGTYNSPLHF.